The rows below give T cell receptor beta chains drawn from one sample of a study of T cell repertoires in cytomegalovirus infection. TCRdb independently ran MiXCR on the reads; one entry per CDR3 protein. The repertoire holds approximately 310,000 distinct CDR3 sequences, with roughly 25% as singletons. These TCRs are of unknown antigen specificity. Sequenced material: cultured PBMCs, taken from culture after CMV antigen stimulation. The receptor set was obtained from a human donor in good health (CMV status not recorded). Some clones in this sample may be carry-over from other donors' samples. Both conserved end residues are part of each CDR3. D genes are given only for firm matches. Where a row states a size, it is once, few, many or the class of an expanded clone; other rows omit it.

abundance: .
j_gene: TRBJ2-7
d_gene: .
v_gene: TRBV7-9
CDR3aa: CASSPDGSYEQYF
CDR3nt: TGTGCCAGCAGCCCAGACGGCTCCTACGAGCAGTACTTC

abundance: .
j_gene: TRBJ2-7
d_gene: .
v_gene: TRBV7-2
CDR3aa: CASSGLQGEQYF
CDR3nt: TGTGCCAGCAGCGGACTTCAAGGCGAGCAGTACTTC

abundance: few
j_gene: TRBJ2-6
d_gene: .
v_gene: TRBV29-1
CDR3aa: CSVEDLAGANVLTF
CDR3nt: TGCAGCGTTGAAGATCTAGCCGGGGCCAACGTCCTGACTTTC

abundance: few
j_gene: TRBJ1-1
d_gene: TRBD1
v_gene: TRBV19
CDR3aa: CASSPWGTGASRGTEAFF
CDR3nt: TGTGCCAGTAGTCCCTGGGGGACAGGGGCCTCCCGGGGCACTGAAGCTTTCTTT

abundance: once
j_gene: TRBJ1-1
d_gene: .
v_gene: TRBV6-6
CDR3aa: CASKNGRAEAFF
CDR3nt: TGTGCCAGCAAGAACGGACGCGCTGAAGCTTTCTTT

abundance: .
j_gene: TRBJ2-2
d_gene: TRBD2
v_gene: TRBV4-3
CDR3aa: CARPWGGYRRELFF
CDR3nt: TGCGCCAGGCCTTGGGGGGGTTACAGACGGGAGCTGTTTTTT

abundance: few
j_gene: TRBJ1-5
d_gene: .
v_gene: TRBV28
CDR3aa: CASSPPGGDQPQHF
CDR3nt: TGTGCCAGCAGCCCCCCGGGAGGAGATCAGCCCCAGCATTTT

abundance: many
j_gene: TRBJ2-3
d_gene: TRBD1
v_gene: TRBV12-3/TRBV12-4
CDR3aa: CASSSGGSQADTQYF
CDR3nt: TGTGCCAGCAGTTCAGGGGGATCCCAGGCAGATACGCAGTATTTT

abundance: once
j_gene: TRBJ1-5
d_gene: .
v_gene: TRBV20-1
CDR3aa: CSAPPPGARGQPQHF
CDR3nt: TGCAGTGCTCCTCCCCCTGGGGCGCGAGGCCAGCCCCAGCATTTT

abundance: few
j_gene: TRBJ2-5
d_gene: TRBD1
v_gene: TRBV5-6
CDR3aa: CASSSQGVQETQYF
CDR3nt: TGTGCCAGCAGCTCTCAGGGGGTTCAAGAGACCCAGTACTTC

abundance: .
j_gene: TRBJ1-1
d_gene: .
v_gene: TRBV19
CDR3aa: CASILNTEAFF
CDR3nt: TGTGCCAGTATACTGAACACTGAAGCTTTCTTT

abundance: few
j_gene: TRBJ2-7
d_gene: .
v_gene: TRBV28
CDR3aa: CASIQGGTVTGYEQYF
CDR3nt: TGTGCCAGCATCCAGGGGGGGACAGTAACCGGCTACGAGCAGTACTTC

abundance: .
j_gene: TRBJ2-7
d_gene: .
v_gene: TRBV6-2/TRBV6-3
CDR3aa: CASSYSGSTIFAYEQYF
CDR3nt: TGTGCCAGCAGTTACTCGGGGTCGACCATCTTCGCCTACGAGCAGTACTTC

abundance: .
j_gene: TRBJ2-5
d_gene: .
v_gene: TRBV20-1
CDR3aa: CSARAPDGAGTQYF
CDR3nt: TGCAGTGCTAGAGCCCCGGACGGCGCGGGGACCCAGTACTTC

abundance: .
j_gene: TRBJ1-6
d_gene: TRBD1
v_gene: TRBV20-1
CDR3aa: CSAPDRVSSPLHF
CDR3nt: TGCAGTGCCCCGGACAGGGTTAGTTCACCCCTCCACTTT

abundance: .
j_gene: TRBJ2-7
d_gene: TRBD1
v_gene: TRBV7-2
CDR3aa: CASSSSGTGVHEQYF
CDR3nt: TGTGCCAGCAGCTCCTCCGGGACAGGGGTGCATGAGCAGTACTTC

abundance: many
j_gene: TRBJ1-2
d_gene: .
v_gene: TRBV6-5
CDR3aa: CASSYEGRGYTF
CDR3nt: TGTGCCAGCAGTTACGAAGGTCGCGGCTACACCTTC

abundance: many
j_gene: TRBJ2-2
d_gene: .
v_gene: TRBV6-2/TRBV6-3
CDR3aa: CASSYLDTGELFF
CDR3nt: TGTGCCAGCAGTTACTTAGACACCGGGGAGCTGTTTTTT

abundance: .
j_gene: TRBJ1-5
d_gene: .
v_gene: TRBV27
CDR3aa: CASSLRGQQNNQPQHF
CDR3nt: TGTGCCAGCAGCCTAAGAGGACAGCAAAACAATCAGCCCCAGCATTTT

abundance: .
j_gene: TRBJ1-5
d_gene: TRBD1
v_gene: TRBV28
CDR3aa: CASSLTDRGQPQHF
CDR3nt: TGTGCCAGCAGTTTAACGGACAGGGGTCAGCCCCAGCATTTT

abundance: .
j_gene: TRBJ1-5
d_gene: .
v_gene: TRBV30
CDR3aa: CAWSTYSNQPQHF
CDR3nt: TGTGCCTGGAGCACTTATAGCAATCAGCCCCAGCATTTT

abundance: many
j_gene: TRBJ2-3
d_gene: .
v_gene: TRBV7-2
CDR3aa: CASSFRGRPDTQYF
CDR3nt: TGTGCCAGCAGCTTCAGGGGCCGTCCAGATACGCAGTATTTT

abundance: .
j_gene: TRBJ1-5
d_gene: .
v_gene: TRBV19
CDR3aa: CASSWGRDQPQHF
CDR3nt: TGTGCCAGTAGTTGGGGAAGGGATCAGCCCCAGCATTTT

abundance: .
j_gene: TRBJ2-4
d_gene: .
v_gene: TRBV6-5
CDR3aa: CASSSNIAKNIQYF
CDR3nt: TGTGCCAGCAGTTCTAATATAGCCAAAAACATTCAGTACTTC

abundance: few
j_gene: TRBJ2-6
d_gene: .
v_gene: TRBV12-3/TRBV12-4
CDR3aa: CASSSENTGANVLTF
CDR3nt: TGTGCCAGCAGTTCTGAAAACACGGGGGCCAACGTCCTGACTTTC

abundance: .
j_gene: TRBJ2-5
d_gene: .
v_gene: TRBV12-5
CDR3aa: CASGRGDVETQYF
CDR3nt: TGTGCTAGTGGTCGAGGGGACGTAGAGACCCAGTACTTC

abundance: .
j_gene: TRBJ2-7
d_gene: .
v_gene: TRBV6-2/TRBV6-3
CDR3aa: CASSFPIYEQYF
CDR3nt: TGTGCCAGCAGTTTCCCGATCTACGAGCAGTACTTC

abundance: many
j_gene: TRBJ1-5
d_gene: .
v_gene: TRBV12-3/TRBV12-4
CDR3aa: CASNTNGVFNQPQHF
CDR3nt: TGTGCCAGCAACACAAACGGGGTCTTCAATCAGCCCCAGCATTTT

abundance: few
j_gene: TRBJ1-1
d_gene: .
v_gene: TRBV9
CDR3aa: CASSPLGAGTEAFF
CDR3nt: TGTGCCAGCAGCCCCCTAGGGGCAGGGACTGAAGCTTTCTTT

abundance: .
j_gene: TRBJ1-1
d_gene: TRBD1
v_gene: TRBV6-2/TRBV6-3
CDR3aa: CASSYSGGHTEAFF
CDR3nt: TGTGCCAGCAGTTACTCAGGGGGCCACACTGAAGCTTTCTTT

abundance: .
j_gene: TRBJ2-2
d_gene: TRBD2
v_gene: TRBV4-3
CDR3aa: CASSQVSSGRPNTGELFF
CDR3nt: TGCGCCAGCAGCCAAGTGTCCAGCGGGAGGCCAAACACCGGGGAGCTGTTTTTT

abundance: .
j_gene: TRBJ1-1
d_gene: .
v_gene: TRBV11-3
CDR3aa: CASSPSGALTEAFF
CDR3nt: TGTGCCAGCAGCCCCTCGGGGGCGCTCACTGAAGCTTTCTTT

abundance: .
j_gene: TRBJ2-7
d_gene: TRBD1
v_gene: TRBV28
CDR3aa: CASTRRGQGAIEQYF
CDR3nt: TGTGCCAGCACCCGGCGGGGACAGGGGGCGATCGAGCAGTACTTC

abundance: once
j_gene: TRBJ2-1
d_gene: .
v_gene: TRBV12-3/TRBV12-4
CDR3aa: CASSLAWTGYNEQFF
CDR3nt: TGTGCCAGCAGTTTAGCTTGGACTGGGTACAATGAGCAGTTCTTC